This T cell receptor beta chain comes out of a study of beta chain features in type 1 diabetes. As for the study in general: On cell yields, gender and age, patients and healthy donors were similar. All of the samples together had roughly 110 million sorted cells examined.

Study-wide findings and caveats: Shorter TCRB CDR3s, moderately but significantly so, were found in Type 1 diabetes patients in all four CD4+ subsets.

Via the markers CD45RO/CCR7/CD25/CD127/CD95/CD27, stem cell-like memory, regulatory, central memory and naive CD4+ cells were sorted. This clone was counted a few times. Its antigen is not known. cDNA synthesis used the whole RNA isolate, giving expressed TCRB sequences. Clones were read by immunoSEQ multiplex PCR, and TCRdb kept only the in-frame ones, dropping some. The table has under 300,000 clones, 25% to 30% seen once; the top ten hold 4%. The CDR3 covers 13 residues. Deletions cut 3 bases from V and 6 bases from J, with 13 bases between. Germline-derived CDR1 and CDR2 are GTSNPN and SVGIG (reference sequence).

The gene calls are TRBV30 and TRBJ2-3; no definite D call. Sequencing was performed on central memory CD4+ T cells from blood. The TCR was taken from a man aged 30 to 45 in good health. CDR3 protein: CAWSPPAVDTQYF. The CDR3 DNA reads as TGTGCCTGGAGCCCCCCCGCTGTGGATACGCAGTATTTT.